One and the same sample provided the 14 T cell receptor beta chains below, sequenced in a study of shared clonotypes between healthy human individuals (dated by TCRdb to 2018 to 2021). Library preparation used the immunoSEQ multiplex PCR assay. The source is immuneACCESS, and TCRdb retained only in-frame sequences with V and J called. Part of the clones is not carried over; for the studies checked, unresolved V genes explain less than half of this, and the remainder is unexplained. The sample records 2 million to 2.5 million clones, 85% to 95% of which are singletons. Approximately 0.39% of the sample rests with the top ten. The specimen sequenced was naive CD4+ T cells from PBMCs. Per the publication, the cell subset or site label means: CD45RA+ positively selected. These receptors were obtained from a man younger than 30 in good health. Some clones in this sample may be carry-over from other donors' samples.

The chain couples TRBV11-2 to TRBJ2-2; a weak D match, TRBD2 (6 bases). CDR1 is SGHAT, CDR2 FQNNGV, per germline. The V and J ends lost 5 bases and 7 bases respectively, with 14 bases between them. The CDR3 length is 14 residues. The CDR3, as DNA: TGTGCCAGCAGCCAGGTGGGGGAGGACGGGGAGCTGTTTTTT. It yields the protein CASSQVGEDGELFF.

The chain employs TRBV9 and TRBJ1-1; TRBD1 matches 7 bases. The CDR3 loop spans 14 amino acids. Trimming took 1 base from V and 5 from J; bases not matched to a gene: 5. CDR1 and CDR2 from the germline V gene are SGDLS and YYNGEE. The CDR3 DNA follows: TGTGCCAGCAGCGTAAATCAGGGGGAAACTGAAGCTTTCTTT. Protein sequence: CASSVNQGETEAFF.

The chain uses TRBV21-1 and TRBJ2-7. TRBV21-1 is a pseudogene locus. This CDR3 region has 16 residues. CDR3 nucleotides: TGTGCCAGCAGCCACAAGACGCACGCCACGGCCTACGAGCAGTACTTC. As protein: CASSHKTHATAYEQYF.

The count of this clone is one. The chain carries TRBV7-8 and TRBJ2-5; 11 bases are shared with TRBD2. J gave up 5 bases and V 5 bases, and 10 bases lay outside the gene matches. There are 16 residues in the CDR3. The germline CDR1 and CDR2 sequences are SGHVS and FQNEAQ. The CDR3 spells CASSASSGRRDETQYF. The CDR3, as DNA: TGTGCCAGCAGCGCCTCTAGCGGGAGGAGGGACGAGACCCAGTACTTC.

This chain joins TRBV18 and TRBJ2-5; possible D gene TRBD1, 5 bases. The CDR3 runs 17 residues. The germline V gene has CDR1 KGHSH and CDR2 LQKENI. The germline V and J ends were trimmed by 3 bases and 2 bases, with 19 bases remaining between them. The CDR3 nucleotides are TGTGCCAGCTCACCCGGAGTCAGTTGGGGCCAACAAGAGACCCAGTACTTC. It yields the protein CASSPGVSWGQQETQYF.

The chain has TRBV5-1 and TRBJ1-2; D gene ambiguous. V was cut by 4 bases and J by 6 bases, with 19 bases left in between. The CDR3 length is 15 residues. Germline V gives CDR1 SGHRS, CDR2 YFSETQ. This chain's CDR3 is CASSTGSVGLDGYTF. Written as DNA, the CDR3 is TGCGCCAGCAGCACGGGAAGCGTCGGTTTGGATGGCTACACCTTC. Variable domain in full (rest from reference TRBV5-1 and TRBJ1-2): KAGVTQTPRYLIKTRGQQVTLSCSPISGHRSVSWYQQTPGQGLQFLFEYFSETQRNKGNFPGRFSGRQFSNSRSEMNVSTLELGDSALYLCASSTGSVGLDGYTFGSGTRLTVV.

The CDR3 is CASSYRSGGVYNEQFF. The CDR3 DNA reads as TGTGCCAGCAGTTACCGCAGCGGGGGAGTCTACAATGAGCAGTTCTTC. The rearrangement uses TRBV6-5 and TRBJ2-1; 8 bases are shared with TRBD2. This CDR3 spans 16 amino acids. Trimming cost V 2 bases and J 3 bases; bases outside gene matches: 6. Germline-derived CDR1 and CDR2 are MNHEY and SVGAGI.

This CDR3 reads CASRPQPSTDTQYF. The CDR3 region has the DNA TGTGCCAGCAGGCCACAGCCTAGCACAGATACGCAGTATTTT. J is TRBJ2-3 and V is TRBV6-5, with D unclear. Trimming took 6 bases from V and 0 from J, leaving 10 bases between them. The length of the CDR3 is 14 residues. Germline V gene lookup returns CDR1 MNHEY and CDR2 SVGAGI.

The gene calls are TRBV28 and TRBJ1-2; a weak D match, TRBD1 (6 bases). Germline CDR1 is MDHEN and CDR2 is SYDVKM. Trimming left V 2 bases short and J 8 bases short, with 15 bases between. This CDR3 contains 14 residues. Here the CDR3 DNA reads TGTGCCAGCAGTTTACCCAGGGGCGCGAGGGGCTACACCTTC. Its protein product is CASSLPRGARGYTF.

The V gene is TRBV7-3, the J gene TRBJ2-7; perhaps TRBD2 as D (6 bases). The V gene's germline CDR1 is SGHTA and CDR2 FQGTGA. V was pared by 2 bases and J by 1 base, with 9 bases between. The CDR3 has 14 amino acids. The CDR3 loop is CASSLGLHSYEQYF. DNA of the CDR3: TGTGCCAGCAGCTTAGGACTACATTCCTACGAGCAGTACTTC.

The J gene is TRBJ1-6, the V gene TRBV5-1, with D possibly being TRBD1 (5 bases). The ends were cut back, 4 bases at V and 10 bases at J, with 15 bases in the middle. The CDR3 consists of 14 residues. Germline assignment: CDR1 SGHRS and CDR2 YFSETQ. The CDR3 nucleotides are TGCGCCAGCAGCCCGACAGAACTACAATCACCCCTCCACTTT. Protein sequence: CASSPTELQSPLHF.

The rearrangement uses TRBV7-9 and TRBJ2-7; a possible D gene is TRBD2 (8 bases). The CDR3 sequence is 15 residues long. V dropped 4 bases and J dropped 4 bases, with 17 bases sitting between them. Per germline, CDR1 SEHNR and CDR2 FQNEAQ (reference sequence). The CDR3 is CASSSGGTASYEQYF. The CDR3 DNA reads TGTGCCAGCAGCTCGGGGGGGACAGCAAGTTACGAGCAGTACTTC.

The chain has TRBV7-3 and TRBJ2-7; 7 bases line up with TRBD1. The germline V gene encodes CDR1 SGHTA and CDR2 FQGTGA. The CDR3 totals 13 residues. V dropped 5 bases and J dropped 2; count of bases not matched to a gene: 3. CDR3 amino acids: CASSRDSTYEQYF. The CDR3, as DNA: TGTGCCAGCAGCCGGGACAGCACCTACGAGCAGTACTTC.

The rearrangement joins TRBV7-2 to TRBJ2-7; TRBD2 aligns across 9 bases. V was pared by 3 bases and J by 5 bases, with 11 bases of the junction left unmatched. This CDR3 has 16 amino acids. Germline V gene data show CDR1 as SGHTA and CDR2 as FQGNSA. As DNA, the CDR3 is TGTGCCAGCAGCTTCCTACGGGCTAGCGGGATCGACGAGCAGTACTTC. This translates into CASSFLRASGIDEQYF.